The following is a T cell receptor (beta chain) sequence with its context. This sample was included in a study of blood T cell repertoires in COVID-19. At the level of the study: The samples span acute and convalescent COVID-19 from the United States, Italy and Spain. T cells, B-cell-depleted T cells, or PBMCs provided the cDNA or gDNA that served as material.

CDR1 and CDR2 from the germline V gene are MGHRA and YSYEKL. V lost 1 base, J lost 5 bases, and 14 bases lay in between. The CDR3 loop spans 16 amino acids. Some clones are missing from TCRdb's copy, which holds only in-frame ones; the method was immunoSEQ multiplex PCR. The repertoire consists of approximately 270,000 clones, with roughly 85% occurring once and the leading ten covering approximately 10%. The receptor was isolated from a woman in her sixties or seventies with acute or convalescent COVID-19. Material: peripheral blood. The J gene is TRBJ2-2, the V gene TRBV4-1; D is perhaps TRBD1 (6 bases). The CDR3 protein is CASSQGGLLRTGELFF. In nucleotides, the CDR3 is TGCGCCAGCAGCCAAGGGGGGCTGCTGAGGACCGGGGAGCTGTTTTTT.